This T cell receptor (beta chain) was identified in a study of tumor-infiltrating lymphocytes in glioblastoma multiforme. Study-level results: Functional subtype sorting of these T cells was not performed. TCR plus mutation findings rest on a single glioblastoma patient. RNA-based TCR sequencing may distort clone frequencies, since cells carry unequal TCR transcript numbers.

TCRB libraries came from RNA via three nested multiplex PCR rounds. These TCRB libraries lack any described unique molecular identifiers. Each CDR3 protein is one row after TCRdb ran MiXCR on the multiplex PCR reads. This sample has 10,000 to 15,000 distinct CDR3 sequences, with almost 65% found just once. In regard to this clonotype: Its specificity is not known.

Trimming cost V 4 bases and J 8 bases, with 16 bases left between them. The germline V gene has CDR1 SGHRS and CDR2 YFSETQ. The CDR3 runs 14 residues. The chain joins TRBV5-1 to TRBJ2-1; D gene uncertain. This clonotype was sampled from a male donor with glioblastoma. Input material: brain tumor tissue. This CDR3 is CASSLGSREHEQFF. The CDR3 DNA sequence: TGCGCCAGCAGCCTAGGGTCTAGAGAACATGAGCAGTTCTTC.